The next 23 T cell receptor beta chains were all read from a single sample in a study of T cell responses to AZD1222 COVID-19 vaccine. Produced via immunoSEQ multiplex PCR; TCRdb's table is partial and in-frame only. The sample has about 160,000 clones, more than 90% seen once. Sequences were derived from peripheral blood, sampled 28 days after the second AZD1222 dose. The receptor set was obtained from an adult who received the AZD1222 COVID-19 vaccine.

This chain uses TRBV10-2 with TRBJ2-7; 10 bases fit TRBD1. CDR1 and CDR2 from the germline V gene are WSHSY and SAAADI. The CDR3 covers 14 residues. Germline trimming cut 7 bases from V and 6 bases from J; bases unmatched to any gene: 9. The CDR3 nucleotides are TGCGCCAGCACCCCGGGACAGGGGTATGCCGAGCAGTACTTC. Translation: CASTPGQGYAEQYF.

V usage is TRBV7-9 and J usage is TRBJ2-1, with D hard to call. CDR3 size: 13 residues. V shed 1 base and J shed 6 bases, with 7 bases lying between them. Germline V gene sequence: CDR1 SEHNR, CDR2 FQNEAQ (reference sequence). The DNA of the CDR3 is TGTGCCAGCAGCTTAGGGCAGTTCAATGAGCAGTTCTTC. This gives the protein CASSLGQFNEQFF.

The CDR3 protein is CASSLDRDRDEKLFF. The CDR3 DNA is TGCGCCAGCAGCTTAGACCGGGACAGGGATGAAAAACTGTTTTTT. This rearrangement joins TRBV5-1 to TRBJ1-4, with 9 bases aligning to TRBD1. This CDR3 region has 15 residues. V shed 2 bases, J shed 6 bases, and the junction held 5 bases outside the gene matches. Germline-derived CDR1 and CDR2 are SGHRS and YFSETQ.

V and J are TRBV15 and TRBJ2-7; D might be TRBD1 or TRBD2, each matching 5 bases. The CDR3 has 16 residues. V shed 0 bases and J shed 6 bases, with 18 bases lying between them. Germline-derived CDR1 and CDR2 are LNHNV and YYDKDF (reference sequence). The CDR3, as DNA: TGTGCCACCAGCAGAGAAATACCGAGGGGAAGGGGCGAGCAGTACTTC. It specifies CATSREIPRGRGEQYF.

This sequence joins TRBV19 and TRBJ2-7; 11 bases align to TRBD2. Germline V gene lookup returns CDR1 LNHDA and CDR2 SQIVND (reference sequence). V lost 6 bases and J lost 6; bases outside the gene matches: 10. The CDR3 has 15 amino acids. CDR3 sequence reads: CASSQRASGRSEQYF. DNA for the CDR3: TGTGCCAGTAGCCAAAGAGCTAGCGGGAGGTCCGAGCAGTACTTC.

The chain is built from TRBV5-1 and TRBJ2-3; 8 bases are shared with TRBD1. The CDR3 covers 15 residues. Unmatched junction bases numbered 6, after V lost 5 bases and J lost 1 base. CDR1 SGHRS and CDR2 YFSETQ come from the germline V gene. Here the CDR3 DNA reads TGCGCCAGCAGTTCCGGGACAGGACGCACAGATACGCAGTATTTT. Translated, it gives CASSSGTGRTDTQYF. Variable domain in full (rest from reference TRBV5-1 and TRBJ2-3): KAGVTQTPRYLIKTRGQQVTLSCSPISGHRSVSWYQQTPGQGLQFLFEYFSETQRNKGNFPGRFSGRQFSNSRSEMNVSTLELGDSALYLCASSSGTGRTDTQYFGPGTRLTVL.

The genes are TRBV27 and TRBJ2-3; 14 bases are shared with TRBD2. Germline CDR1 MNHEY, CDR2 SMNVEV (reference sequence). The CDR3 is 17 amino acids. Trimming cost V 5 bases and J 5 bases; bases outside gene matches: 9. The CDR3 sequence is CASSPTSGRAHVDTQYF. CDR3 sequence (DNA): TGTGCCAGCAGTCCGACTAGCGGGAGGGCCCATGTAGATACGCAGTATTTT.

The V gene is TRBV6-6, the J gene TRBJ2-7; 14 bases agree with TRBD2. This CDR3 comprises 16 residues. The V segment lost 2 bases and the J segment 9 bases; nucleotides outside the gene matches: 9. Germline V gene lookup returns CDR1 MNHNY and CDR2 SVGAGI (reference sequence). The CDR3 here is CASSYATSGRAEAQYF. DNA for the CDR3: TGTGCCAGCAGTTACGCGACTAGCGGGAGGGCCGAGGCGCAGTACTTC.

J is TRBJ1-2 and V is TRBV27; 9 bases line up with TRBD1. The germline gives CDR1 MNHEY, CDR2 SMNVEV (reference sequence). Germline trimming cut 6 bases from V and 5 bases from J; bases unmatched to any gene: 10. The CDR3 is 15 residues long. CDR3 nucleotide sequence: TGTGCCAGCAGGGCCGGGACAGGGTTTAGGTATGGCTACACCTTC. It translates to CASRAGTGFRYGYTF.

V gene TRBV7-9 combines with J gene TRBJ1-4; the match to TRBD1 covers 8 bases. V gave up 6 bases and J gave up 8 bases; unmatched junction bases: 11. Germline V CDR1 and CDR2: SEHNR, FQNEAQ (reference sequence). The length of the CDR3 is 15 residues. The CDR3 DNA sequence: TGTGCCAGCAGACGGACAGGGACGTCAGAGGAAAAACTGTTTTTT. It encodes CASRRTGTSEEKLFF.

The rearrangement links TRBV25-1 to TRBJ2-2; D gene ambiguous. CDR3 length: 13 residues. Germline CDR1 and CDR2: MGHDK and SYGVNS. V was cut by 2 bases and J by 0 bases, with 1 base left in between. The CDR3 loop is CASSEPNTGELFF. DNA of the CDR3: TGTGCCAGCAGTGAACCGAACACCGGGGAGCTGTTTTTT.

The V gene is TRBV28, the J gene TRBJ2-7, with a tentative D call TRBD2 (6 bases). Trimming removed 3 bases from V and 0 bases from J, with 9 bases in between. Germline CDR1 and CDR2: MDHEN and SYDVKM. The CDR3 loop spans 14 amino acids. CDR3 sequence (DNA): TGTGCCAGCAGTTTCCCGGGAGCCTCCTACGAGCAGTACTTC. Translated: CASSFPGASYEQYF.

CDR3: CASSMTSGTYNEQFF. The CDR3 DNA reads as TGCGCCAGCAGCATGACTAGCGGGACCTACAATGAGCAGTTCTTC. The chain recombines TRBV5-1 with TRBJ2-1, with TRBD2 identical over 11 bases. The CDR3 has 15 amino acids. Germline-derived CDR1 and CDR2 are SGHRS and YFSETQ. V gave up 4 bases and J gave up 2 bases; unmatched junction bases: 2.

The chain has TRBV6-5 and TRBJ2-7; TRBD2 matches at 7 bases. The CDR3 is 15 residues long. The V gene's germline CDR1 is MNHEY and CDR2 SVGAGI. V shed 2 bases and J 2 bases; nucleotides not matched to a gene: 6. This CDR3 is CASSYHWEGTYEQYF. CDR3 in DNA: TGTGCCAGCAGTTACCATTGGGAGGGAACCTACGAGCAGTACTTC.

This chain connects TRBV7-2 to TRBJ2-7, with D possibly being TRBD2 (5 bases). CDR3 length: 14 residues. Germline CDR1 reads SGHTA; CDR2 reads FQGNSA. Trimming removed 1 base at V and 6 bases at J, with 13 bases between. CDR3: CASSLGGSASEQYF. CDR3 nucleotides: TGTGCCAGCAGCTTAGGCGGGTCTGCGAGCGAGCAGTACTTC.

The rearrangement uses TRBV5-1 and TRBJ1-1; the match to TRBD1 covers 10 bases. CDR3 length: 14 amino acids. Germline assignment: CDR1 SGHRS and CDR2 YFSETQ. V dropped 1 base and J dropped 4; count of bases not matched to a gene: 1. The CDR3 here is CASSLRTGGTEAFF. CDR3 sequence (DNA): TGCGCCAGCAGCTTGCGGACAGGGGGCACTGAAGCTTTCTTT.

The V call is TRBV5-1, the J call TRBJ2-3; 7 bases are shared with TRBD1. V shed 4 bases and J 4 bases; nucleotides not matched to a gene: 15. Germline CDR1 is SGHRS and CDR2 is YFSETQ. The CDR3 extends over 17 amino acids. CDR3 region: CASSLGQVLMIADTQYF. In DNA, the CDR3 is TGCGCCAGCAGCCTCGGACAGGTCTTAATGATTGCAGATACGCAGTATTTT. Supplemented by reference TRBV5-1 and TRBJ2-3, the full variable domain reads KAGVTQTPRYLIKTRGQQVTLSCSPISGHRSVSWYQQTPGQGLQFLFEYFSETQRNKGNFPGRFSGRQFSNSRSEMNVSTLELGDSALYLCASSLGQVLMIADTQYFGPGTRLTVL.

This clone came up once. The chain joins TRBV9 to TRBJ2-1; 12 bases are a match to TRBD2. The CDR3 runs 16 residues. The V and J ends lost 0 bases and 2 bases, in that order; junction bases with no gene match: 0. The germline gives CDR1 SGDLS, CDR2 YYNGEE. The CDR3 DNA reads as TGTGCCAGCAGCGTAGCTAGCGGGAGGGCCTACAATGAGCAGTTCTTC. Translated: CASSVASGRAYNEQFF.

This chain joins TRBV7-9 and TRBJ2-4; D is possibly TRBD1 (5 bases). The ends were cut back, 5 bases at V and 0 bases at J, with 11 bases in the middle. The CDR3 has 15 amino acids. Germline V gives CDR1 SEHNR, CDR2 FQNEAQ (reference sequence). The CDR3 sequence is CASSPRTLAKNIQYF. Here the CDR3 DNA reads TGTGCCAGCAGCCCCCGGACACTAGCCAAAAACATTCAGTACTTC. The full variable domain, with the rest looked up from reference TRBV7-9 and TRBJ2-4, is DTGVSQNPRHKITKRGQNVTFRCDPISEHNRLYWYRQTLGQGPEFLTYFQNEAQLEKSRLLSDRFSAERPKGSFSTLEIQRTEQGDSAMYLCASSPRTLAKNIQYFGAGTRLSVL.

The chain employs TRBV7-6 and TRBJ1-4; D is undetermined. V gave up 5 bases and J gave up 0 bases, with 16 bases separating them. Per the germline V gene, CDR1 is SGHVS and CDR2 is FNYEAQ. This CDR3 contains 17 residues. CDR3 bases: TGTGCCAGCAGCCCAAACAGTTCCCCTGCAACTAATGAAAAACTGTTTTTT. It codes for CASSPNSSPATNEKLFF.

This chain links TRBV27 with TRBJ1-5; no clear D gene. The V and J ends lost 6 bases and 2 bases respectively, with 11 bases between them. CDR1 is MNHEY and CDR2 is SMNVEV in the germline V gene (reference sequence). The CDR3 is 14 amino acids. CDR3 in DNA: TGTGCCAGCAGCCGGTACGACGGCAATCAGCCCCAGCATTTT. It translates to CASSRYDGNQPQHF.

The V call is TRBV19, the J call TRBJ1-3; TRBD1 aligns across 10 bases. CDR3 length: 16 residues. After removal of 6 bases from V and 2 bases from J, the junction contained 7 bases not matched to a gene. CDR1 and CDR2 (germline): LNHDA, SQIVND (reference sequence). The DNA for the CDR3 is TGTGCCAGTAGCCACACAGGACAGGGGGCTGGAAACACCATATATTTT. Translating gives CASSHTGQGAGNTIYF.

The sample holds a few counts of this clone. The chain joins TRBV6-2 or TRBV6-3 to TRBJ1-5; no reliable D call. The V gene lost 5 bases and the J gene lost 0 bases, with 2 bases spanning the gap. The germline gives CDR1 MNHEY, CDR2 SVGEGT. The CDR3 has 12 residues. DNA of the CDR3: TGTGCCAGCAGTCGTAGCAATCAGCCCCAGCATTTT. It is translated as CASSRSNQPQHF.